This T cell receptor (beta chain) was profiled in a study of cytomegalovirus exposure and HLA in healthy donors. PCR was performed using 60 Vbeta and 13 Jbeta primers. Profiled with immunoSEQ multiplex PCR; TCRdb holds only in-frame clones, not every one. The table lists 210,000 or so clones, approximately 87% of them singletons. The length of the CDR3 is 16 residues. CDR1 and CDR2 (germline): LNHDA, SQIVND (reference sequence). Trimming shortened V by 7 bases and J by 7 bases, and 25 bases separated the two germline ends. The clonotype was recovered from a human donor in good health. This chain uses TRBV19 with TRBJ1-2, with unresolved D. Sequencing used PBMCs. The CDR3, as DNA: TGTGCCAGTACCCTCGGTCCGGGGTCGCTTATGGGTGGCTACACCTTC. Translation gives CASTLGPGSLMGGYTF.